The 19 T cell receptor beta chains presented below share a single source sample, sequenced in a study of low-dose radiotherapy and immunotherapy resistance in tumors. First-strand cDNA relied on TRAV- and TRBV-specific primers spanning alpha and beta chains. It was with a constant-region primer and a V-primer adapter that TCRs were amplified over approximately 20 PCR cycles. TCRdb reprocessed the reads with MiXCR, giving one entry per CDR3 protein. The table shows about 20,000 distinct CDR3 sequences, with around two thirds occurring only once. All receptors come from a human donor with advanced metastatic prostate, ovarian, gallbladder or colorectal cancer (not recorded which). This table probably holds off-target reads from a library built for another chain.

This chain's CDR3 is CASSGGLAGYPPYEQYF. In DNA, the CDR3 is TGTGCCAGCAGCGGGGGACTAGCGGGATATCCCCCCTACGAGCAGTACTTC. This chain joins TRBV14 and TRBJ2-7; 13 bases agree with TRBD2. The CDR3 covers 17 residues. Germline CDR1 SGHDN, CDR2 FVKESK. The ends lost 5 bases at V and 2 bases at J; junction bases unmatched: 9.

The CDR3 loop reads CSARDQRNYYNEQFF. CDR3 nucleotide sequence: TGCAGTGCTAGAGATCAAAGGAACTACTACAATGAGCAGTTCTTC. The chain couples TRBV20-1 to TRBJ2-1; D is undetermined. Germline-derived CDR1 and CDR2 are DFQATT and SNEGSKA (reference sequence). Trimming removed 0 bases at V and 3 bases at J, with 12 bases between. The CDR3 has 15 residues.

The chain joins TRBV28 to TRBJ1-2; D remains unclear. Trimming took 3 bases from V and 8 from J, leaving 10 bases between them. Germline CDR1 reads MDHEN; CDR2 reads SYDVKM. The CDR3 is made up of 12 amino acids. In DNA, the CDR3 is TGTGCCAGCAGTTTGTGGCAGAGGGGCTACACCTTC. It translates to CASSLWQRGYTF.

CDR3 loop: CASTEVVWTEAFF. CDR3 in DNA: TGTGCCAGCACGGAGGTGGTTTGGACTGAAGCTTTCTTT. V usage is TRBV28 and J usage is TRBJ1-1; D call uncertain. The CDR3 spans 13 residues. With 7 bases removed from V and 5 bases from J, the gap between germline ends came to 14 bases. CDR1 MDHEN and CDR2 SYDVKM come from the germline V gene. Complete variable domain (other parts from reference TRBV28 and TRBJ1-1): DVKVTQSSRYLVKRTGEKVFLECVQDMDHENMFWYRQDPGLGLRLIYFSYDVKMKEKGDIPEGYSVSREKKERFSLILESASTNQTSMYLCASTEVVWTEAFFGQGTRLTVV.

A single count supports this clonotype. The chain carries TRBV27 and TRBJ2-2; D call uncertain. The length of the CDR3 is 15 residues. Germline CDR1 MNHEY, CDR2 SMNVEV (reference sequence). Trimming pared 3 bases from V and 0 bases from J, leaving 8 bases between. The CDR3 here is CASSLGTANTGELFF. CDR3 DNA sequence: TGTGCCAGCAGTTTGGGAACGGCGAACACCGGGGAGCTGTTTTTT.

V is TRBV4-3 and J is TRBJ2-5, with 7 bases that match TRBD1. The CDR3 length is 14 residues. Unmatched junction bases numbered 4, after V lost 5 bases and J lost 1 base. CDR1 is LGHNA and CDR2 is YSLEER in the germline V gene. CDR3 in DNA: TGCGCCAGCAGCTTAGGGGGCAGCCAAGAGACCCAGTACTTC. Residues: CASSLGGSQETQYF.

The chain combines TRBV9 with TRBJ1-2; tentative D call: TRBD1 (5 bases). CDR1 and CDR2 from the germline V gene are SGDLS and YYNGEE. V lost 4 bases and J 1 base, leaving 14 bases between the germline ends. This CDR3 is 15 amino acids long. CDR3 residues: CASSPVGGLNYGYTF. CDR3 in DNA: TGTGCCAGCAGCCCCGTCGGGGGACTTAACTATGGCTACACCTTC.

V usage is TRBV28 and J usage is TRBJ2-7, with D maybe TRBD1 (6 bases). Germline V gene sequence: CDR1 MDHEN, CDR2 SYDVKM. This CDR3 has 13 residues. V was clipped by 10 bases and J by 6 bases, with 19 bases between them. The CDR3 region has the DNA TGTGCCACCTGTTTGCCCGAAGGGGGCGAGCAGTACTTC. Translated: CATCLPEGGEQYF. The full variable domain, completed using reference TRBV28 and TRBJ2-7, is DVKVTQSSRYLVKRTGEKVFLECVQDMDHENMFWYRQDPGLGLRLIYFSYDVKMKEKGDIPEGYSVSREKKERFSLILESASTNQTSMYLCATCLPEGGEQYFGPGTRLTVT.

V usage is TRBV19 and J usage is TRBJ2-3; 8 bases match TRBD2. The CDR3 consists of 16 residues. Unmatched junction bases numbered 9, after V lost 5 bases and J lost 2 bases. Germline CDR1 reads LNHDA; CDR2 reads SQIVND (reference sequence). The CDR3 bases are TGTGCCAGTAGTTTACCCCGGGGGGGGACCACAGATACGCAGTATTTT. Translating gives CASSLPRGGTTDTQYF.

The chain couples TRBV2 to TRBJ1-5; D may be TRBD1 (5 bases). The CDR3 has 14 amino acids. The germline CDR1 and CDR2 sequences are SNHLY and FYNNEI. V was clipped by 6 bases and J by 2 bases, with 11 bases between them. The CDR3 sequence is CASSPAGRNQPQHF. The DNA for the CDR3 is TGTGCCAGCAGCCCGGCGGGGCGCAATCAGCCCCAGCATTTT. The whole variable domain, remainder taken from reference TRBV2 and TRBJ1-5, is EPEVTQTPSHQVTQMGQEVILRCVPISNHLYFYWYRQILGQKVEFLVSFYNNEISEKSEIFDDQFSVERPDGSNFTLKIRSTKLEDSAMYFCASSPAGRNQPQHFGDGTRLSIL.

This clonotype has only one observation. For the CDR3, the DNA is TGCAGTGCTAGAGATATCGACAGGGGGGGTTACGAGCAGTACTTC. As protein: CSARDIDRGGYEQYF. The chain is built from TRBV20-1 and TRBJ2-7, with 9 bases matching TRBD1. With V trimmed by 0 bases and J by 4 bases, 7 bases remained unmatched. In germline, CDR1 is DFQATT, CDR2 SNEGSKA (reference sequence). The CDR3 runs 15 residues.

J is TRBJ1-2 and V is TRBV5-5, with 7 bases aligning to TRBD1. This CDR3 is 14 amino acids long. J gave up 2 bases and V 0 bases, and 1 base lay outside the gene matches. Germline assignment: CDR1 SGHKS and CDR2 YYEKEE (reference sequence). This chain's CDR3 is CASSLEGQNYGYTF. CDR3 sequence (DNA): TGTGCCAGCAGCTTGGAGGGACAGAACTATGGCTACACCTTC. The full variable domain, completed using reference TRBV5-5 and TRBJ1-2, is DAGVTQSPTHLIKTRGQQVTLRCSPISGHKSVSWYQQVLGQGPQFIFQYYEKEERGRGNFPDRFSARQFPNYSSELNVNALLLGDSALYLCASSLEGQNYGYTFGSGTRLTVV.

The CDR3 region has the DNA TGTGCCAGCAGCTTGTCGGGGGCGCGGGAGCAGTACTTC. Its translation is CASSLSGAREQYF. The gene calls are TRBV5-6 and TRBJ2-7; D could derive from TRBD1 or TRBD2 (6 bases each). V lost 1 base to trimming and J lost 7 bases, with 12 bases between them. The CDR3 extends over 13 amino acids. CDR1 SGHDT and CDR2 YYEEEE come from the germline V gene.

The chain combines TRBV12-3 or TRBV12-4 with TRBJ1-5, with D unclear. Trimming stripped 5 bases from V and 2 bases from J, with 7 bases between. The CDR3 has 13 amino acids. The CDR3 nucleotides read TGTGCCAGCAGTCTCACGGGCAATCAGCCCCAGCATTTT. It encodes CASSLTGNQPQHF.

The J gene is TRBJ1-1, the V gene TRBV5-4; D gene unclear. This CDR3 comprises 14 residues. Germline lookup yields CDR1 SGHNT and CDR2 YYREEE (reference sequence). V was pared by 2 bases and J by 3 bases, with 11 bases between. The CDR3 coding sequence is TGTGCCAGCAGCTTCGACCCAGCGTACACTGAAGCTTTCTTT. The encoded protein is CASSFDPAYTEAFF. The complete variable domain, with remaining parts taken from reference TRBV5-4 and TRBJ1-1, reads ETGVTQSPTHLIKTRGQQVTLRCSSQSGHNTVSWYQQALGQGPQFIFQYYREEENGRGNFPPRFSGLQFPNYSSELNVNALELDDSALYLCASSFDPAYTEAFFGQGTRLTVV.

The chain carries TRBV5-1 and TRBJ1-1; no definite D call. V shed 6 bases and J shed 2 bases, with 11 bases lying between them. From germline, CDR1 is SGHRS and CDR2 YFSETQ. The CDR3 loop spans 13 amino acids. The DNA for the CDR3 is TGCGCCAGCAAGGTAGTGGTCAACACTGAAGCTTTCTTT. Protein: CASKVVVNTEAFF.

The chain recombines TRBV20-1 with TRBJ1-5; tentative D call: TRBD1 (5 bases). CDR1 and CDR2 (germline): DFQATT, SNEGSKA (reference sequence). The CDR3 consists of 14 residues. Trimming took 1 base from V and 0 from J, leaving 7 bases between them. The CDR3 nucleotides read TGCAGTGCTAGAGCAGGGTTTAGCAATCAGCCCCAGCATTTT. Amino acid sequence: CSARAGFSNQPQHF.

This clonotype has just a few counts. The V and J genes are TRBV5-6 and TRBJ2-4, with TRBD2 matching 11 bases. Germline V gene sequence: CDR1 SGHDT, CDR2 YYEEEE. The CDR3 consists of 14 residues. The J segment lost 8 bases and the V segment lost 3 bases, leaving 4 bases of the junction unmatched. CDR3 sequence reads: CASSSSGRRHIQYF. CDR3 sequence (DNA): TGTGCCAGCAGCTCTAGCGGGAGGCGGCACATTCAGTACTTC.

The chain has TRBV6-1 and TRBJ1-2; 8 positions match TRBD1. J gave up 7 bases and V 7 bases, and 17 bases lay outside the gene matches. The germline CDR1 and CDR2 sequences are MNHNS and SASEGT. This CDR3 is 16 amino acids long. The DNA of the CDR3 is TGTGCCAGCACCAGCCCTCAGGGGGCGGAATACGGTGGCTACACCTTC. It encodes CASTSPQGAEYGGYTF.